Shown below are 25 T cell receptor beta chains from a single sample sequenced in a study of blood T cell repertoires in COVID-19 (TCRdb year 2020). The protocol used for the library was the immunoSEQ multiplex PCR assay. TCRdb took over this immuneACCESS table, retaining in-frame rearrangements with V and J assigned. Such tables are incomplete; in checked studies, under half of the missing clones stem from an unresolved V gene, and the remainder is unexplained. This sample holds some 58,000 clones; approximately 88% were observed only once. The ten largest make up less than 4.5% of the sample. What was sequenced was peripheral blood. The receptors shown here come from a human donor in a cohort sampled during active COVID-19.

V gene TRBV24-1 combines with J gene TRBJ2-1; 9 bases are shared with TRBD2. CDR1 and CDR2 from the germline V gene are KGHDR and SFDVKD. The CDR3 loop spans 14 amino acids. V was clipped by 9 bases and J by 6 bases; unmatched bases: 8. The chain's CDR3 is CATHTGTSSNEQFF. CDR3 coding DNA: TGTGCCACCCATACCGGGACTAGCAGCAATGAGCAGTTCTTC.

The gene calls are TRBV5-1 and TRBJ2-1, with 12 bases identical to TRBD2. Trimming cost V 4 bases and J 7 bases; bases outside gene matches: 9. Germline V gene sequence: CDR1 SGHRS, CDR2 YFSETQ. The CDR3 is made up of 16 amino acids. CDR3 residues: CASSAASGRAGNEQFF. Here the CDR3 DNA reads TGCGCCAGCAGCGCGGCTAGCGGGAGGGCAGGGAATGAGCAGTTCTTC.

The chain carries TRBV3-1 (or the pseudogene TRBV3-2) and TRBJ1-1; D might be TRBD1 (5 bases). The CDR3 loop spans 15 amino acids. The ends were cut back, 2 bases at V and 6 bases at J, with 16 bases in the middle. Germline CDR1 reads LGHDT; CDR2 reads YNNKEL (reference sequence). CDR3 sequence reads: CASSQQDRIRAEAFF. In DNA, the CDR3 is TGTGCCAGCAGCCAACAAGACAGAATCCGTGCTGAAGCTTTCTTT.

The chain couples TRBV19 to TRBJ1-3; possibly TRBD1 for D (5 bases). Trimming cost V 6 bases and J 6 bases, with 21 bases left between them. Germline CDR1 LNHDA, CDR2 SQIVND (reference sequence). The CDR3 sequence is 16 residues long. CDR3 sequence: CASSGFQGLSENTIYF. The CDR3 DNA sequence: TGTGCCAGTAGCGGGTTTCAGGGTTTATCGGAAAACACCATATATTTT.

This clone came up once. The chain combines TRBV5-1 with TRBJ2-1, with 10 bases aligning to TRBD2. V trimming: 0 bases; J trimming: 12 bases; junction bases outside the gene matches: 9. The CDR3 runs 15 residues. Germline V lookup: CDR1 SGHRS, CDR2 YFSETQ. The CDR3 bases are TGCGCCAGCAGCTTGGAGGCTAGCGGGAGACTTGGGCAGTTCTTC. It translates to CASSLEASGRLGQFF. Full variable domain (rest looked up from reference TRBV5-1 and TRBJ2-1): KAGVTQTPRYLIKTRGQQVTLSCSPISGHRSVSWYQQTPGQGLQFLFEYFSETQRNKGNFPGRFSGRQFSNSRSEMNVSTLELGDSALYLCASSLEASGRLGQFFGPGTRLTVL.

V and J are TRBV7-9 and TRBJ1-2, with 7 bases identical to TRBD1. The CDR3 loop spans 16 amino acids. V dropped 0 bases and J dropped 5; count of bases not matched to a gene: 9. Germline-derived CDR1 and CDR2 are SEHNR and FQNEAQ (reference sequence). Written as DNA, the CDR3 is TGTGCCAGCAGCTTAGCGGGGATAGGGGGCAAGTATGGCTACACCTTC. Its translation is CASSLAGIGGKYGYTF.

This CDR3 is CASSMGPAGSNQPQHF. CDR3 coding DNA: TGTGCCAGTAGTATGGGACCTGCGGGAAGCAATCAGCCCCAGCATTTT. The chain employs TRBV19 and TRBJ1-5, with D tentatively TRBD1 (5 bases). CDR1 is LNHDA and CDR2 is SQIVND in the germline V gene (reference sequence). The CDR3 contains 16 residues. V shed 3 bases and J shed 1 base, with 13 bases lying between them.

Points on this clone: One end of the junction does not line up with germline, which may come from a read error. J is TRBJ2-7 and V is TRBV6-8, with 8 bases identical to TRBD2. The CDR3 consists of 11 residues. The germline V gene has CDR1 MNHGY and CDR2 SAAAGT. CDR3 region: CASTGRGGSFF. The CDR3 DNA is TGTGCCAGCACGGGACGGGGGGGTTCATTCTTC.

A few counts support this clone. V usage is TRBV6-2 or TRBV6-3 and J usage is TRBJ1-6; TRBD1 agrees at 10 bases. The CDR3 has 16 residues. Germline trimming cut 6 bases from V and 10 bases from J; bases unmatched to any gene: 12. The germline gives CDR1 MNHEY, CDR2 SVGEGT. The CDR3 loop is CASSPRLGQGGSPLHF. The CDR3 DNA reads TGTGCCAGCAGCCCCCGACTCGGACAGGGGGGGTCACCCCTCCACTTT.

Details on this clone: An end of the junction does not agree with germline; a read error may underlie this. The chain employs TRBV25-1 and TRBJ2-5, with a tentative D call TRBD2 (6 bases). The CDR3 is 14 amino acids. Germline V CDR1 and CDR2: MGHDK, SYGVNS. Here the CDR3 DNA reads TGTGCCAGCAGTGAATATGGAGGGGAGGAGACCCGGTACTTC. The encoded protein is CASSEYGGEETRYF.

CDR3 sequence: CASSRSQSTGAYGYTF. CDR3 bases: TGCGCCAGCAGCCGATCCCAGTCGACAGGGGCCTATGGCTACACCTTC. V usage is TRBV4-3 and J usage is TRBJ1-2, with 8 positions matching TRBD1. The ends lost 4 bases at V and 4 bases at J; junction bases unmatched: 11. CDR3 length: 16 amino acids. Per germline, CDR1 LGHNA and CDR2 YSLEER.

This clone showed up just once. V and J are TRBV4-3 and TRBJ2-3, with 8 bases lining up with TRBD2. Trimming cost V 3 bases and J 0 bases; bases outside gene matches: 23. The CDR3 has 22 residues. Germline assignment: CDR1 LGHNA and CDR2 YSLEER. The CDR3 region has the DNA TGCGCCAGCAGCCAGGGCGCGCGGGGGGCGGATCGGTATTTGCCTAGCACAGATACGCAGTATTTT. Translating gives CASSQGARGADRYLPSTDTQYF.

This sequence joins TRBV11-2 and TRBJ1-1; perhaps TRBD1 as D (6 bases). Germline loops: CDR1 SGHAT, CDR2 FQNNGV. The CDR3 is 15 residues long. V was pared by 4 bases and J by 5 bases, with 17 bases between. The CDR3 bases are TGTGCCAGCAGCTCCGGGGGGCTCCGGGATACTGAAGCTTTCTTT. Translation gives CASSSGGLRDTEAFF.

The J gene is TRBJ1-1, the V gene TRBV13; 8 bases align to TRBD1. CDR1 PRHDT and CDR2 FYEKMQ come from the germline V gene (reference sequence). The CDR3 runs 13 residues. Trimming at V came to 6 bases and at J to 4 bases, leaving 4 bases not matched to a gene. DNA for the CDR3: TGTGCCAGCAGTGTGGACAGGGTCACTGAAGCTTTCTTT. This translates into CASSVDRVTEAFF.

This chain joins TRBV2 and TRBJ2-5; 8 nucleotides match TRBD2. Germline values: CDR1 SNHLY, CDR2 FYNNEI. J was trimmed by 2 bases and V by 8 bases; bases with no gene match: 4. The CDR3 is made up of 13 amino acids. The CDR3 protein is CASAGLVQETQYF. DNA of the CDR3: TGTGCCAGCGCGGGACTAGTTCAAGAGACCCAGTACTTC. The full variable domain, completed using reference TRBV2 and TRBJ2-5, is EPEVTQTPSHQVTQMGQEVILRCVPISNHLYFYWYRQILGQKVEFLVSFYNNEISEKSEIFDDQFSVERPDGSNFTLKIRSTKLEDSAMYFCASAGLVQETQYFGPGTRLLVL.

This rearrangement joins TRBV5-1 to TRBJ1-2, with 7 positions matching TRBD1. With V trimmed by 7 bases and J by 8 bases, 11 bases remained unmatched. Germline values: CDR1 SGHRS, CDR2 YFSETQ. This CDR3 contains 13 residues. The CDR3 protein is CASGPGQGGGYTF. For the CDR3, the DNA is TGCGCCAGCGGGCCTGGCCAGGGGGGAGGCTACACCTTC. Variable domain in full (rest from reference TRBV5-1 and TRBJ1-2): KAGVTQTPRYLIKTRGQQVTLSCSPISGHRSVSWYQQTPGQGLQFLFEYFSETQRNKGNFPGRFSGRQFSNSRSEMNVSTLELGDSALYLCASGPGQGGGYTFGSGTRLTVV.

The chain carries TRBV18 and TRBJ2-5; D unresolved. The CDR3 has 18 amino acids. Germline V gene sequence: CDR1 KGHSH, CDR2 LQKENI. V lost 2 bases to trimming and J lost 1 base, with 20 bases between them. CDR3 loop: CASSPILSSARSQETQYF. In DNA, the CDR3 is TGTGCCAGCTCACCAATTTTGAGTTCCGCTCGATCCCAAGAGACCCAGTACTTC.

The V gene is TRBV19, the J gene TRBJ2-3, with D tentatively TRBD1 (5 bases). Germline CDR1 and CDR2: LNHDA and SQIVND (reference sequence). The CDR3 extends over 15 amino acids. Trimming took 7 bases from V and 2 from J, leaving 16 bases between them. The chain's CDR3 is CASTQPGLFTDTQYF. The CDR3 DNA reads as TGTGCCAGTACCCAGCCAGGGCTATTCACAGATACGCAGTATTTT.

This rearrangement joins TRBV25-1 to TRBJ1-2; possibly TRBD1 for D (6 bases). Germline CDR1 and CDR2: MGHDK and SYGVNS. The CDR3 runs to 15 residues. Trimming took off 1 base at V and 6 bases at J, with 15 bases between the two ends. This chain's CDR3 is CASSEWNREGNGYTF. CDR3 DNA: TGTGCCAGCAGTGAATGGAACAGGGAGGGAAATGGCTACACCTTC.

This CDR3 is CASSPLRAITTSETTDTQYF. The CDR3 DNA reads TGTGCCAGCAGCCCACTCCGGGCAATTACGACTAGCGAGACCACAGATACGCAGTATTTT. The chain recombines TRBV3-1 (or the pseudogene TRBV3-2) with TRBJ2-3; 8 bases match TRBD2. Trimming cost V 4 bases and J 2 bases; bases outside gene matches: 20. CDR3 length: 20 amino acids. Looked up from germline, CDR1 is LGHDT and CDR2 is YNNKEL (reference sequence).

This clone was counted a single time. The chain couples TRBV27 to TRBJ1-1; D is possibly TRBD1 (6 bases). There are 14 residues in the CDR3. CDR1 and CDR2 from the germline V gene are MNHEY and SMNVEV (reference sequence). Trimming pared 6 bases from V and 3 bases from J, leaving 14 bases between. In DNA, the CDR3 is TGTGCCAGCAGACAACTACAGGGCGACACTGAAGCTTTCTTT. It is translated as CASRQLQGDTEAFF.

The rearrangement joins TRBV19 to TRBJ2-7; 10 bases are a match to TRBD2. Trimming at V came to 5 bases and at J to 5 bases, leaving 9 bases not matched to a gene. From germline, CDR1 is LNHDA and CDR2 SQIVND (reference sequence). CDR3 size: 15 residues. The CDR3 sequence: CASSESGGATNEQYF. CDR3 sequence (DNA): TGTGCCAGTAGTGAGAGCGGGGGGGCGACGAACGAGCAGTACTTC. Together with reference TRBV19 and TRBJ2-7, the CDR3 gives the full variable domain: DGGITQSPKYLFRKEGQNVTLSCEQNLNHDAMYWYRQDPGQGLRLIYYSQIVNDFQKGDIAEGYSVSREKKESFPLTVTSAQKNPTAFYLCASSESGGATNEQYFGPGTRLTVT.

About this clone: Other DNA variants within this sample encode the same CDR3. The chain is built from TRBV4-2 and TRBJ1-6; TRBD1 matches 7 bases. Germline-derived CDR1 and CDR2 are LGHNA and YNFKEQ. The J segment lost 7 bases and the V segment lost 0 bases, leaving 6 bases of the junction unmatched. This CDR3 contains 16 residues. The CDR3 spells CASSQDPPGGNSPLHF. Here the CDR3 DNA reads TGTGCCAGCAGCCAAGATCCCCCAGGGGGAAATTCACCCCTCCACTTT.

The chain has TRBV15 and TRBJ2-2, with 10 bases identical to TRBD1. The germline CDR1 and CDR2 sequences are LNHNV and YYDKDF (reference sequence). The CDR3 spans 18 residues. V was clipped by 0 bases and J by 6 bases; unmatched bases: 10. The CDR3 sequence: CATSRDLPGQGIPGELFF. The CDR3 DNA reads TGTGCCACCAGCAGAGATCTTCCGGGACAGGGGATCCCCGGGGAGCTGTTTTTT.

The chain is built from TRBV7-2 and TRBJ1-2; D perhaps matches TRBD1 (6 bases). This CDR3 is 15 amino acids long. From germline, CDR1 is SGHTA and CDR2 FQGNSA. Trimming stripped 6 bases from V and 4 bases from J, with 18 bases between. Written as DNA, the CDR3 is TGTGCCAGCAGACAAGGACAGTCGCTGATCTATGGCTACACCTTC. Translating it yields CASRQGQSLIYGYTF.